The clone carrying this T cell receptor (beta chain) was counted a single time. The antigen remains undetermined. The sample is drawn from a study of cytomegalovirus exposure and HLA in healthy donors. Study outcomes and limitations: Further analysis was carried out later, and it showed several of the most significant clusters appearing linked to common viral pathogens. Immune exposure information comprised only CMV serostatus. There were reportedly fewer N-insertions in an Asian-associated ancestry cluster than the roughly 670-donor mean, in a later analysis. A few V segments could not be told apart, such as TRBV6-2 and TRBV6-3, and were left out.

The PCR used 60 Vbeta and 13 Jbeta primers. Using immunoSEQ multiplex PCR, the repertoire was profiled, and TCRdb retains in-frame clones only, with some absent. The table shows 150,000 or so clones, with about 84% occurring only once. The CDR3 consists of 13 residues. Germline values: CDR1 SEHNR, CDR2 FQNEAQ (reference sequence). V was pared by 11 bases and J by 4 bases, with 16 bases between. The sequenced material came from PBMCs. The rearrangement uses TRBV7-9 and TRBJ2-3; D possibly corresponds to TRBD1 (6 bases). The sequence came from a woman in her 40s in good health and CMV-seropositive. The CDR3 here is CALQGGWSDTQYF. The CDR3 bases are TGTGCCTTACAGGGCGGTTGGTCAGATACGCAGTATTTT. Filled out from reference TRBV7-9 and TRBJ2-3, the complete variable domain reads DTGVSQNPRHKITKRGQNVTFRCDPISEHNRLYWYRQTLGQGPEFLTYFQNEAQLEKSRLLSDRFSAERPKGSFSTLEIQRTEQGDSAMYLCALQGGWSDTQYFGPGTRLTVL.